The clone carrying this TCR beta chain occurred many times. Its antigen remains unknown. This CDR3 region has 15 residues. The V and J ends lost 4 bases and 10 bases respectively, with 22 bases between them. Germline CDR1 and CDR2: MDHEN and SYDVKM. These data originate in a study of tumor-infiltrating lymphocytes in primary liver carcinoma. Overall study: The study enrolled male and female patients aged 30 to 69 years.

Study-level findings and limits: Tumor top-250-clone fraction significantly exceeded that of blood (p = 0.039).

Without any cell sorting, roughly 18-30 mg of bulk tissue yielded co-extracted RNA and DNA. Each tumor was sampled at four poles and its centre. Making TCR beta cDNA involved around 540 ng total RNA and a constant-region primer. Sequencing libraries for TCR beta derived from three nested multiplex PCR rounds that used slightly modified ARM-PCR. The first two PCR rounds, around 10 cycles each, used TRBV1-TRBV30 forward primers and a C-beta reverse primer. TCRdb analysed the multiplex PCR reads with MiXCR anew, one entry per CDR3 protein. The table includes 45,000 to 55,000 distinct CDR3 sequences, about 68% detected once.

This receptor was identified in a man aged 40-49 years with primary liver carcinoma and hepatitis B virus infection. Sequencing was performed on liver tumor tissue from sampling region 2. Described subset: tumor region T2, inferior pole. This chain joins TRBV28 and TRBJ1-1; D perhaps matches TRBD1 (6 bases). The CDR3 loop reads CASSSPPVQGRVAFF. The CDR3 DNA follows: TGTGCCAGCAGTTCCCCCCCCGTTCAGGGGCGGGTAGCTTTCTTT.